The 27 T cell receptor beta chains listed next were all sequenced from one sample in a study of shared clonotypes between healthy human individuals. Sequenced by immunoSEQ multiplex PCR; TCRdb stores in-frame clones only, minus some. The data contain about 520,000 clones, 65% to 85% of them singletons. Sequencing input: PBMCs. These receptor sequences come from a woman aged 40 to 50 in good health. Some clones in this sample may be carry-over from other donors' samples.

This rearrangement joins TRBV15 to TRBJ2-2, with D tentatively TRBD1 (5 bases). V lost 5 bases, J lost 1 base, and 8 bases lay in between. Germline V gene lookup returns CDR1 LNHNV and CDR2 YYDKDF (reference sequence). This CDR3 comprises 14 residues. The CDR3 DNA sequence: TGTGCCACCAGCTTAGACAGGAACACCGGGGAGCTGTTTTTT. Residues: CATSLDRNTGELFF.

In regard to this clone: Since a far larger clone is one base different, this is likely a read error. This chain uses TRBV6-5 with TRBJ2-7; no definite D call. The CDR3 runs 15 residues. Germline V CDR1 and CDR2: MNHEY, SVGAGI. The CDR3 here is CACSTTSVSTYEQYF. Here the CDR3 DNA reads TGTGCCTGCAGTACTACCAGCGTGTCAACCTACGAGCAGTACTTC.

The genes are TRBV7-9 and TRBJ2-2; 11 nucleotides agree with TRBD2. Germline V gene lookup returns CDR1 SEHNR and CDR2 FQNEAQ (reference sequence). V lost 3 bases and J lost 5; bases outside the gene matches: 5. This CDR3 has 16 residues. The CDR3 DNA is TGTGCCAGCAGCTTGATACTAGCGGGAGAAACCGGGGAGCTGTTTTTT. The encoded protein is CASSLILAGETGELFF. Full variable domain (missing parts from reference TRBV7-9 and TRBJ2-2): DTGVSQNPRHKITKRGQNVTFRCDPISEHNRLYWYRQTLGQGPEFLTYFQNEAQLEKSRLLSDRFSAERPKGSFSTLEIQRTEQGDSAMYLCASSLILAGETGELFFGEGSRLTVL.

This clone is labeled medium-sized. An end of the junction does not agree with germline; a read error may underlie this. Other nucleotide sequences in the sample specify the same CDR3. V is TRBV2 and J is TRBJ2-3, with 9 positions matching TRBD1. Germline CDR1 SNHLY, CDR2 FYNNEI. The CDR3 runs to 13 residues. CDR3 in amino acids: CASSTGGTDTQYF. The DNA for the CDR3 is TGTGCCAGCAGCACAGGGGGCACCGATACGCAGTATTTT.

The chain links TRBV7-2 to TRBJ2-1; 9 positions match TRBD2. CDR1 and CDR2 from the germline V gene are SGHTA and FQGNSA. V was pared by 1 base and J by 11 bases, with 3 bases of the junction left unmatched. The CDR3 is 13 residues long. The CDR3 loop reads CASSLGLAVKQFF. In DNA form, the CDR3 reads TGTGCCAGCAGCTTAGGACTAGCGGTCAAGCAGTTCTTC.

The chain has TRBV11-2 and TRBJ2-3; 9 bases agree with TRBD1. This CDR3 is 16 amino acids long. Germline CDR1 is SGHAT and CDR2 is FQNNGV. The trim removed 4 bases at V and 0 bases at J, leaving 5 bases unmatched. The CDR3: CASSYRDRASTDTQYF. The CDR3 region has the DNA TGTGCCAGCAGCTACCGGGACAGGGCTAGCACAGATACGCAGTATTTT. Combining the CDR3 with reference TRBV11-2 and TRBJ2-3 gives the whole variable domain EAGVAQSPRYKIIEKRQSVAFWCNPISGHATLYWYQQILGQGPKLLIQFQNNGVVDDSQLPKDRFSAERLKGVDSTLKIQPAKLEDSAVYLCASSYRDRASTDTQYFGPGTRLTVL.

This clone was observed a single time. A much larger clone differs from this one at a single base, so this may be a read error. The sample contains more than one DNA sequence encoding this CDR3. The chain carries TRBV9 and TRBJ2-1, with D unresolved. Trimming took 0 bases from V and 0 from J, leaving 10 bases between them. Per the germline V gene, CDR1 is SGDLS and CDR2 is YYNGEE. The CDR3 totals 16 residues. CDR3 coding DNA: TGTGCCAGCAGCGTAGATGGCGCCAGCTCCTACAATGAGCAGTTCTTC. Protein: CASSVDGASSYNEQFF.

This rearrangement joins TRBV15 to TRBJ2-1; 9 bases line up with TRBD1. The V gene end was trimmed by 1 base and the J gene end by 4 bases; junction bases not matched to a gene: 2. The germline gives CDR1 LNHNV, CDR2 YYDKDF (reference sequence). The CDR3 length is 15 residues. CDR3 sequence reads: CATSRVTGGYNEQFF. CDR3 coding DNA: TGTGCCACCAGCAGAGTGACAGGGGGGTACAATGAGCAGTTCTTC.

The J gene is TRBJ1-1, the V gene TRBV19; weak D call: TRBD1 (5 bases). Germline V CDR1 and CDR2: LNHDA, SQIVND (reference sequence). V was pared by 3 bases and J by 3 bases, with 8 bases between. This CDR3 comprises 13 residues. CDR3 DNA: TGTGCCAGTAGTATCACGGGGGACACTGAAGCTTTCTTT. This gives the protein CASSITGDTEAFF.

CDR3 DNA sequence: TGTGCCAGTGCCAGCGGGAGGGGGGGCGAGCAGTTCTTC. This gives the protein CASASGRGGEQFF. V and J are TRBV19 and TRBJ2-1; TRBD2 agrees at 10 bases. CDR1 and CDR2 from the germline V gene are LNHDA and SQIVND (reference sequence). This CDR3 is built from 13 residues. Losses at the gene ends were 8 bases for V and 10 bases for J; bases not matched to a gene: 8.

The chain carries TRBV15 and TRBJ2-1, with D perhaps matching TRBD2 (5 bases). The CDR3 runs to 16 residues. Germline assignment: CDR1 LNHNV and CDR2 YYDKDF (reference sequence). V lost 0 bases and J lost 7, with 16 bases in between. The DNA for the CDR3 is TGTGCCACCAGCAGAGAATACCCCTCGGGCGGGAATGAGCAGTTCTTC. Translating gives CATSREYPSGGNEQFF.

CDR3: CASSRTDGYEQYF. Written as DNA, the CDR3 is TGTGCCAGCAGCAGAACCGACGGCTACGAGCAGTACTTC. The V call is TRBV21-1, the J call TRBJ2-7. TRBV21-1 is flagged as a pseudogene. The CDR3 is 13 residues long.

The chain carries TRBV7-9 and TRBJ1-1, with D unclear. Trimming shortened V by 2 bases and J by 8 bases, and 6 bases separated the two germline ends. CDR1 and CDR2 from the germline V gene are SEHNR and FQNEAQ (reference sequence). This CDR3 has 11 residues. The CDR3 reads CASSLTREAFF. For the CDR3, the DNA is TGTGCCAGCAGCTTAACCCGAGAAGCTTTCTTT.

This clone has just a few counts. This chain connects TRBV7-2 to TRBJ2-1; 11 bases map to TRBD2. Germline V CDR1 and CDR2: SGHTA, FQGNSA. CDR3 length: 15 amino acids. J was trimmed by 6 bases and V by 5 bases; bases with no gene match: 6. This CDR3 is CASSKSGTSGNEQFF. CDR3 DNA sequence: TGTGCCAGCAGCAAATCCGGGACTAGCGGCAATGAGCAGTTCTTC. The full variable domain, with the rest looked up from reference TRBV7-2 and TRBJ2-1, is GAGVSQSPSNKVTEKGKDVELRCDPISGHTALYWYRQSLGQGLEFLIYFQGNSAPDKSGLPSDRFSAERTGGSVSTLTIQRTQQEDSAVYLCASSKSGTSGNEQFFGPGTRLTVL.

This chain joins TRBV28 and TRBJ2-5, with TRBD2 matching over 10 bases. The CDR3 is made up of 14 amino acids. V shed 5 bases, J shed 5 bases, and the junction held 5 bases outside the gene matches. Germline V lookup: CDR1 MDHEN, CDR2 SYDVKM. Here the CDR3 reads CASSASGSGETQYF. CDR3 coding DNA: TGTGCCAGCAGTGCTAGCGGGAGTGGGGAGACCCAGTACTTC.

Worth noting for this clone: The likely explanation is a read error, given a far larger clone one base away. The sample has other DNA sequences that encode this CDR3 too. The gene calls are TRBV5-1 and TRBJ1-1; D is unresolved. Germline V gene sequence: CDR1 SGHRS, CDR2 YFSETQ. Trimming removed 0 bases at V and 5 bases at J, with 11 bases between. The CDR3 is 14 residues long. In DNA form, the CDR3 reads TGCGCCAGCAGCTTGGGACCTACGAATACTGAAGCTTTCTTT. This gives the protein CASSLGPTNTEAFF.

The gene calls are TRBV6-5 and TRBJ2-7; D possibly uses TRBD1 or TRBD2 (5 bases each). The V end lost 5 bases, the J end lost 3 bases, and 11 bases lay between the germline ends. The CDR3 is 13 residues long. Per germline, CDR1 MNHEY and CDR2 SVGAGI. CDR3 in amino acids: CASSRDGNYEQYF. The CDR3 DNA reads TGTGCCAGCAGTCGGGACGGAAACTACGAGCAGTACTTC.

CDR3 protein: CASSRGTSGLYEQYF. The CDR3 region has the DNA TGTGCCAGCAGCCGTGGGACTAGCGGACTATACGAGCAGTACTTC. The chain is built from TRBV4-2 and TRBJ2-7, with 11 bases fitting TRBD2. The CDR3 contains 15 residues. After removal of 4 bases from V and 4 bases from J, the junction contained 6 bases not matched to a gene. Germline values: CDR1 LGHNA, CDR2 YNFKEQ.

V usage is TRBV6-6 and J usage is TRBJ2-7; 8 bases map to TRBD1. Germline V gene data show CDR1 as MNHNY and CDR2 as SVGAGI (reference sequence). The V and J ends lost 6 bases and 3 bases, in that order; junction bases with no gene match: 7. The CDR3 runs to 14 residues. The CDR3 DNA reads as TGTGCCAGCAGAGTCAGGGGGCTTAACTACGAGCAGTACTTC. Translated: CASRVRGLNYEQYF.

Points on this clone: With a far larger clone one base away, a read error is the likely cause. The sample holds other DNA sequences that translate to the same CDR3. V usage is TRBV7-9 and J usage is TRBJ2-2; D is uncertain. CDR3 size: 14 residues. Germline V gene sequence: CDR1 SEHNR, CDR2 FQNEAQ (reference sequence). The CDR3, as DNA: TGCGCCAGCACCCCCATGGCGAACACCGGGGAGCTGTTTTTT. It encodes CASTPMANTGELFF. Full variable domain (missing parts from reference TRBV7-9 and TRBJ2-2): DTGVSQNPRHKITKRGQNVTFRCDPISEHNRLYWYRQTLGQGPEFLTYFQNEAQLEKSRLLSDRFSAERPKGSFSTLEIQRTEQGDSAMYLCASTPMANTGELFFGEGSRLTVL.

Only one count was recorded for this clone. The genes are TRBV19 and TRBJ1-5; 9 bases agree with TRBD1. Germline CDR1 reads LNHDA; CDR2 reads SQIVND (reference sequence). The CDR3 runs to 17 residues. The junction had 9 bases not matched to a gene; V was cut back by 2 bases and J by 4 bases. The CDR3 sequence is CASSILGTGGRNQPQHF. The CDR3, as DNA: TGTGCCAGTAGTATACTGGGTACAGGGGGCCGGAATCAGCCCCAGCATTTT.

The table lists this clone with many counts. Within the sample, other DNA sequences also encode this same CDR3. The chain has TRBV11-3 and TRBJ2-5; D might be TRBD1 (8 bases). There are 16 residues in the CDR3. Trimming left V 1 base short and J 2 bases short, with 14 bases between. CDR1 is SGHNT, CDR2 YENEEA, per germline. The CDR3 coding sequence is TGTGCCAGCAGCTTAGGGGGAGGGACAGGACAAGAGACCCAGTACTTC. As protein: CASSLGGGTGQETQYF.

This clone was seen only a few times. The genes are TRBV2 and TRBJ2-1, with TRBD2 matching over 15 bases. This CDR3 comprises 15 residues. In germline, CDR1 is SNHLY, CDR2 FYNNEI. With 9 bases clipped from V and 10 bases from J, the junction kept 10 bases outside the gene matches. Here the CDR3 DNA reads TGTGCCAGAGGGACTAGCGGGAGGTTGAGGGGGGAGCAGTTCTTC. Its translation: CARGTSGRLRGEQFF.

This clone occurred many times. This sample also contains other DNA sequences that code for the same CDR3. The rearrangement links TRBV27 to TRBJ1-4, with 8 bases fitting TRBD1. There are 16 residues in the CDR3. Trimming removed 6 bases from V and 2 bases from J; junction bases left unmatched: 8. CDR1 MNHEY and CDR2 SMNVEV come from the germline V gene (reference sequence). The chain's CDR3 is CASSPDRGETNEKLFF. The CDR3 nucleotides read TGTGCCAGCAGCCCCGACAGGGGCGAGACTAATGAAAAACTGTTTTTT. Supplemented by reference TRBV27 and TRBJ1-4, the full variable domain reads EAQVTQNPRYLITVTGKKLTVTCSQNMNHEYMSWYRQDPGLGLRQIYYSMNVEVTDKGDVPEGYKVSRKEKRNFPLILESPSPNQTSLYFCASSPDRGETNEKLFFGSGTQLSVL.

The CDR3 nucleotides are TGTGCCAGCAGCTTAGCGGGAGGGAGATACAATGAGCAGTTCTTC. This gives the protein CASSLAGGRYNEQFF. The chain is built from TRBV7-3 and TRBJ2-1; TRBD2 matches 9 bases. The CDR3 loop spans 15 amino acids. Trimming cost V 2 bases and J 4 bases; bases outside gene matches: 3. CDR1 SGHTA and CDR2 FQGTGA come from the germline V gene.

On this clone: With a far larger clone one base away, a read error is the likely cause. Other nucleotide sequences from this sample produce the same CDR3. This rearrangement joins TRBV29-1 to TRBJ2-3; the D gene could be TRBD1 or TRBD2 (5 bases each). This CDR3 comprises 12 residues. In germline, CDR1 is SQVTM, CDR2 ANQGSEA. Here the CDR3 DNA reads TGCAGCGCAACCCCGGGGCCAGATACGCAATATTTT. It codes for CSATPGPDTQYF.

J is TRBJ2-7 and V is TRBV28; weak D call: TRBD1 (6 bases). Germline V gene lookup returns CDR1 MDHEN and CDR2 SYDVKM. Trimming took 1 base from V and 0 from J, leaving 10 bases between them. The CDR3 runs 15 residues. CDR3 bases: TGTGCCAGCAGTTTATACTGGACAGACTCCTACGAGCAGTACTTC. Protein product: CASSLYWTDSYEQYF.